This section outlines one T cell receptor beta chain sequence together with its context. The data originate from a study of shared clonotypes between healthy human individuals. Study-wide background: Serving as donors were two women and three men, whose ages spanned 18 to 49. Researchers assigned three CD4 naive, three CD4 memory, two CD8 naive and one CD8 memory plate to each donor.

The table came from immunoSEQ multiplex PCR; TCRdb's copy has only in-frame clones and leaves some out. This table holds roughly 1,800,000 clones, over 85% found once. CD8 cells classed as naive were CD45RO-negative and positively selected for CCR7, excluding terminally differentiated effector memory CD45RA+ cells. The receptor was derived from a man aged 18 to 35 in good health. Sequenced input: naive CD8+ T cells sorted from blood.

The CDR3 reads CASSLADRFATNEKLFF. In DNA, the CDR3 is TGTGCCAGCAGCTTAGCTGACAGATTTGCAACTAATGAAAAACTGTTTTTT. The V gene is TRBV7-9, the J gene TRBJ1-4, with D perhaps matching TRBD1 (5 bases). The CDR3 has 17 residues. V shed 0 bases and J shed 0 bases, with 11 bases lying between them. Germline V gene lookup returns CDR1 SEHNR and CDR2 FQNEAQ (reference sequence).